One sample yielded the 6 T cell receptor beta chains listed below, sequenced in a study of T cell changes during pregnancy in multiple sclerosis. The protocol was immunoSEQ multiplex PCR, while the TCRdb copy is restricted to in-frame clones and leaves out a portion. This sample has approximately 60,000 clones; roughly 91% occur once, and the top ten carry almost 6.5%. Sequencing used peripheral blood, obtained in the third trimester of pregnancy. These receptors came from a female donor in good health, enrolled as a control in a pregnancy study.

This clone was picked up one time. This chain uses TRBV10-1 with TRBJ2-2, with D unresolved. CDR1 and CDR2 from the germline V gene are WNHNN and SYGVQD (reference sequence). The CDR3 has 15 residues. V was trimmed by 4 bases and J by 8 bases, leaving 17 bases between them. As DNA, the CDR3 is TGCGCCAGCAGTGCACTAAGATCGGGTCCGGGGGAGCTGTTTTTT. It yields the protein CASSALRSGPGELFF.

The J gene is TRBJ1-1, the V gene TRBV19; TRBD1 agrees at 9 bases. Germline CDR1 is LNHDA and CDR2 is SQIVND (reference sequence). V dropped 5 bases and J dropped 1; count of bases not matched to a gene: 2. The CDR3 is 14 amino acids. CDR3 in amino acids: CASSWTGANTEAFF. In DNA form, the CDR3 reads TGTGCCAGTAGTTGGACAGGGGCGAACACTGAAGCTTTCTTT.

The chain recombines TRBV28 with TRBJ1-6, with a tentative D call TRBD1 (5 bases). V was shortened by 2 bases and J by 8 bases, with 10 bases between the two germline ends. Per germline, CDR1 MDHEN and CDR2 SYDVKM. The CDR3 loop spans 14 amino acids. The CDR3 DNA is TGTGCCAGCAGTTTAACGCAGGGCGATTCACCCCTCCACTTT. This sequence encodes CASSLTQGDSPLHF.

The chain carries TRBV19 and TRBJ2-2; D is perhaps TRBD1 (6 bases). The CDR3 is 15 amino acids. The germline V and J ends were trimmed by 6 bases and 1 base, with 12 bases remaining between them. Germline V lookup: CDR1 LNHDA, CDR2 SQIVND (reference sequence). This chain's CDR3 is CASSSPGENTGELFF. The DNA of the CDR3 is TGTGCCAGTAGCAGTCCAGGGGAGAACACCGGGGAGCTGTTTTTT.

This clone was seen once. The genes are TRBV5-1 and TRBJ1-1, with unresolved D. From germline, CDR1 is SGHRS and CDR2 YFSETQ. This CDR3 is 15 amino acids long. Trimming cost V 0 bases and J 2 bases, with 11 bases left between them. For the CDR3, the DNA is TGCGCCAGCAGCTTGGTGTTTTCTGTTAACACTGAAGCTTTCTTT. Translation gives CASSLVFSVNTEAFF.

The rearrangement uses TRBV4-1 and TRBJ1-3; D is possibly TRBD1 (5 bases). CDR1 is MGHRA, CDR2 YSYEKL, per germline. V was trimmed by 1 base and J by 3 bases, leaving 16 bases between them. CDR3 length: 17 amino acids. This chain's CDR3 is CASSQAGFRSGGNTIYF. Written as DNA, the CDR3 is TGCGCCAGCAGCCAAGCAGGGTTTAGGTCCGGTGGAAACACCATATATTTT.